What follows are 14 T cell receptor beta chains derived from one specimen sequenced in a study of T cell changes during pregnancy in multiple sclerosis. Only in-frame clones appear in the TCRdb table, and some are missing; sequencing was by immunoSEQ multiplex PCR. The repertoire holds over 25,000 clones, with approximately 94% as singletons. This sample comprised CD4+ T cells from peripheral blood mononuclear cells, obtained in the second trimester of pregnancy. The receptors originated from a female donor with multiple sclerosis, enrolled in a pregnancy study.

The chain recombines TRBV19 with TRBJ1-2; the D gene is possibly TRBD1 (5 bases). Trimming removed 4 bases at V and 4 bases at J, with 22 bases between. The V gene's germline CDR1 is LNHDA and CDR2 SQIVND (reference sequence). There are 17 residues in the CDR3. CDR3 loop: CASSTYLRAPGGYGYTF. The CDR3 DNA reads as TGTGCCAGTAGTACCTACCTCCGGGCCCCGGGGGGCTATGGCTACACCTTC.

The V and J genes are TRBV10-1 and TRBJ1-5; no clear D gene. The CDR3 contains 13 residues. The V gene's germline CDR1 is WNHNN and CDR2 SYGVQD (reference sequence). Trimming took off 5 bases at V and 2 bases at J, with 7 bases between the two ends. CDR3 sequence (DNA): TGCGCCAGCAGTCCGCAGGGCAATCAGCCCCAGCATTTT. It encodes CASSPQGNQPQHF.

This chain uses TRBV29-1 with TRBJ2-5; 10 bases fit TRBD1. Per the germline V gene, CDR1 is SQVTM and CDR2 is ANQGSEA. V shed 1 base and J 3 bases; nucleotides not matched to a gene: 5. The length of the CDR3 is 15 residues. The CDR3 sequence: CSVEAWDRGKETQYF. CDR3 coding DNA: TGCAGCGTTGAAGCCTGGGACAGGGGCAAAGAGACCCAGTACTTC.

The chain carries TRBV28 and TRBJ1-2, with 9 bases fitting TRBD1. V gave up 5 bases and J gave up 2 bases; unmatched junction bases: 6. CDR1 MDHEN and CDR2 SYDVKM come from the germline V gene. This CDR3 comprises 15 residues. Here the CDR3 reads CASSPLGTGNYGYTF. CDR3 nucleotides: TGTGCCAGCAGTCCTCTCGGGACAGGGAACTATGGCTACACCTTC.

The genes are TRBV19 and TRBJ2-1; TRBD2 agrees at 9 bases. The CDR3 loop spans 14 amino acids. Germline-derived CDR1 and CDR2 are LNHDA and SQIVND (reference sequence). The ends lost 5 bases at V and 10 bases at J; junction bases unmatched: 9. The CDR3 DNA follows: TGTGCCAGTAGTCCCGGGGGGACTAGCAAGGAGCAGTTCTTC. Amino acid sequence: CASSPGGTSKEQFF.

The rearrangement uses TRBV4-2 and TRBJ1-4; D ambiguous. This CDR3 is built from 16 residues. The germline V gene encodes CDR1 LGHNA and CDR2 YNFKEQ. With 0 bases removed from V and 1 base from J, the gap between germline ends came to 9 bases. In nucleotides, the CDR3 is TGTGCCAGCAGCCAAGACTCGTCTAGAACTAATGAAAAACTGTTTTTT. This translates into CASSQDSSRTNEKLFF.

V usage is TRBV5-1 and J usage is TRBJ2-3, with TRBD2 matching over 13 bases. The CDR3 has 17 residues. Germline V gene lookup returns CDR1 SGHRS and CDR2 YFSETQ. V dropped 1 base and J dropped 2; count of bases not matched to a gene: 4. The CDR3 region has the DNA TGCGCCAGCAGCTTGATGACTAGCGGGAGGATCACAGATACGCAGTATTTT. Protein: CASSLMTSGRITDTQYF.

V and J are TRBV5-1 and TRBJ2-3, with 7 bases aligning to TRBD2. The germline gives CDR1 SGHRS, CDR2 YFSETQ. V lost 6 bases, J lost 2 bases, and 9 bases stayed unmatched. The CDR3 is 15 residues long. CDR3 nucleotide sequence: TGCGCCAGCAAGCGACGCGGGAGCTCCACAGATACGCAGTATTTT. The encoded protein is CASKRRGSSTDTQYF.

This sequence joins TRBV10-3 and TRBJ1-1; TRBD1 matches 7 bases. The CDR3 loop spans 18 amino acids. After removal of 3 bases from V and 1 base from J, the junction contained 14 bases not matched to a gene. Germline CDR1 ENHRY, CDR2 SYGVKD. CDR3 nucleotide sequence: TGTGCCATCAGTGACCTAGGGGGCGCCGAATTTGGGAACACTGAAGCTTTCTTT. It is translated as CAISDLGGAEFGNTEAFF.

This clone was detected once. The chain employs TRBV6-4 and TRBJ2-3; 7 positions match TRBD2. Germline V gene lookup returns CDR1 MRHNA and CDR2 SNTAGT. J was trimmed by 2 bases and V by 4 bases; bases with no gene match: 6. The CDR3 spans 15 residues. The CDR3 nucleotides are TGTGCCAGCAGTGTTGAGGCGGGAGCCACAGATACGCAGTATTTT. As protein: CASSVEAGATDTQYF.

The CDR3 sequence is CASSLGGALNEKLFF. The CDR3 DNA is TGTGCCAGCAGCCTTGGTGGGGCCCTTAATGAAAAACTGTTTTTT. The genes are TRBV14 and TRBJ1-4, with TRBD1 as a possible D gene (5 bases). Germline CDR1 is SGHDN and CDR2 is FVKESK. V was trimmed by 4 bases and J by 4 bases, leaving 13 bases between them. CDR3 length: 15 residues.

The V call is TRBV5-1, the J call TRBJ2-1; 7 positions agree with TRBD2. CDR1 SGHRS and CDR2 YFSETQ come from the germline V gene. Trimming took 4 bases from V and 5 from J; bases not matched to a gene: 9. This CDR3 region has 15 residues. The chain's CDR3 is CASSPKRDGDNEQFF. The CDR3 nucleotides are TGCGCCAGCAGCCCTAAGCGGGATGGGGACAATGAGCAGTTCTTC.

The chain employs TRBV28 and TRBJ2-5, with D possibly matching TRBD1 (6 bases). V was shortened by 5 bases and J by 4 bases, with 17 bases between the two germline ends. Germline V lookup: CDR1 MDHEN, CDR2 SYDVKM. The CDR3 contains 15 residues. The CDR3 protein is CASSKTGAGLETQYF. Written as DNA, the CDR3 is TGTGCCAGCAGTAAGACAGGAGCCGGGCTAGAGACCCAGTACTTC.

The J gene is TRBJ2-3, the V gene TRBV4-2; 11 bases align to TRBD2. The CDR3 length is 20 residues. J gave up 0 bases and V 0 bases, and 11 bases lay outside the gene matches. Germline loops: CDR1 LGHNA, CDR2 YNFKEQ. The CDR3 spells CASSQDLRLAGGSSTDTQYF. The DNA of the CDR3 is TGTGCCAGCAGCCAAGATCTACGGCTAGCGGGAGGTTCTAGCACAGATACGCAGTATTTT.